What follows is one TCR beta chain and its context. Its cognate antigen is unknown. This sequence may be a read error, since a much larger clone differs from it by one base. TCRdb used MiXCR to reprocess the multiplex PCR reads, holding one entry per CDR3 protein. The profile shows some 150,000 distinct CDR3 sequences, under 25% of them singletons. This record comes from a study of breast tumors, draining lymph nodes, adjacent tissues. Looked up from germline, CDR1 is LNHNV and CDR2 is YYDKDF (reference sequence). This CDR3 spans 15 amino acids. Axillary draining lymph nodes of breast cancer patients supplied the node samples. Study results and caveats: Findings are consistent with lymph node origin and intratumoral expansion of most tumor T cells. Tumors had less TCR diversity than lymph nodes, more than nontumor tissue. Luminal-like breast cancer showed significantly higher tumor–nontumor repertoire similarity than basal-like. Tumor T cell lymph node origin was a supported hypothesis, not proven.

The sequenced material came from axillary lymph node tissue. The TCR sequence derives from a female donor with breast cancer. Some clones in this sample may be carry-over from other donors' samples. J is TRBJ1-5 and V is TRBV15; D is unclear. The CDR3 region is CAPSRDYKSNQPQHF. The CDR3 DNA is TGTGCCCCCAGCAGAGATTACAAAAGCAATCAGCCCCAGCATTTT.